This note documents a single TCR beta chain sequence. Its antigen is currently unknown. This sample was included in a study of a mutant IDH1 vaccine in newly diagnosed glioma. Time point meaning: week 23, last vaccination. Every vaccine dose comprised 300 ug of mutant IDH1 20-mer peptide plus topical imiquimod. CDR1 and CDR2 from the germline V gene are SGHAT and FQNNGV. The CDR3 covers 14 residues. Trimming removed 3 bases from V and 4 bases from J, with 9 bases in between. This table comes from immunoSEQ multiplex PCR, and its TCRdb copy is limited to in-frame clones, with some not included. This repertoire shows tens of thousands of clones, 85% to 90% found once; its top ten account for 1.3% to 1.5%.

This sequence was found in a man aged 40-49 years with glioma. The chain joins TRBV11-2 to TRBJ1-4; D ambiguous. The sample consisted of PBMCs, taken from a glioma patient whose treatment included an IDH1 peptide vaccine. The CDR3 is CASSLAVYNEKLFF. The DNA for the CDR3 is TGTGCCAGCAGCTTGGCAGTATATAATGAAAAACTGTTTTTT.